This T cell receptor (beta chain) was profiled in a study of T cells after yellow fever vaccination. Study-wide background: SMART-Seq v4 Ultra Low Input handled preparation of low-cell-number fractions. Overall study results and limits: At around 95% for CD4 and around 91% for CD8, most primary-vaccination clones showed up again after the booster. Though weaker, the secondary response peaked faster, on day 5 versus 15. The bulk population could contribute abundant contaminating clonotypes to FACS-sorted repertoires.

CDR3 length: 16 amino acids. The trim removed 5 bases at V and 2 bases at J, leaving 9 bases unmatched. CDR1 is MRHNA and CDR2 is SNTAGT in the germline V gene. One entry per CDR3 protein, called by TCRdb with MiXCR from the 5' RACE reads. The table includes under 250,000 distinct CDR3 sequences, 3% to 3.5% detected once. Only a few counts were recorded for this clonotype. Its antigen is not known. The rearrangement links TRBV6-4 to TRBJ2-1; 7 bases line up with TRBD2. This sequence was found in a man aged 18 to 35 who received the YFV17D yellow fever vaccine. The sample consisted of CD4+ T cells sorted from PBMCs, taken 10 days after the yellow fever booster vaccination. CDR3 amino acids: CASSKGAGSAYNEQFF. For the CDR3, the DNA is TGTGCCAGCAGTAAAGGAGCGGGGTCTGCCTACAATGAGCAGTTCTTC.